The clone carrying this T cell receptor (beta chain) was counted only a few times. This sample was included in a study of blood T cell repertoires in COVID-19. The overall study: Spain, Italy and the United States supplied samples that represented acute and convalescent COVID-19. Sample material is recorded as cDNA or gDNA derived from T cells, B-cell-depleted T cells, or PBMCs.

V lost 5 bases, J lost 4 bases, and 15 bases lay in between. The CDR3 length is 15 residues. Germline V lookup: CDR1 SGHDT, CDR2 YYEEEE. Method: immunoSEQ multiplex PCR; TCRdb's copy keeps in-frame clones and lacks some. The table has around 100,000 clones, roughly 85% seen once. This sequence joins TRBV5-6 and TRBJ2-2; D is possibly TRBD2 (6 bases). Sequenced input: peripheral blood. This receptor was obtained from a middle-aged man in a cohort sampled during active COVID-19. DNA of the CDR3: TGTGCCAGCAGGATAGCGGACCTGGGCACCGGGGAGCTGTTTTTT. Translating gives CASRIADLGTGELFF.